The clone carrying this T cell receptor beta chain has only one observation. Its target is unknown. Time point specified: peripheral blood 6 weeks after treatment start. This CDR3 region has 16 residues. Trimming removed 4 bases from V and 3 bases from J, with 17 bases in between. Germline V gives CDR1 SGHDN, CDR2 FVKESK. Libraries were prepared by immunoSEQ multiplex PCR; TCRdb keeps only in-frame clonotypes and omits some of them. Of more than 35,000 clones listed, roughly 78% are singletons. This entry is derived from a study of PD-L1 blockade in urothelial cancer. Turning to the study itself: Treatment start was followed by blood analysis at 3 weeks (second dose) and again at 6 weeks. The study's findings and limits: When pretreatment blood TCR clonality was below the median, it predicted better survival.

Sequencing used PBMCs, obtained around atezolizumab (anti-PD-L1) treatment. The source of this sequence is a man aged 60 to 69 with urothelial cancer. The J gene is TRBJ2-3, the V gene TRBV14, with a tentative D call TRBD1 (7 bases). The CDR3 DNA follows: TGTGCCAGCAGCCCCGTGGAGGGGGCGCCGACAGATACGCAGTATTTT. It specifies CASSPVEGAPTDTQYF.